This T cell receptor beta chain comes out of a study of T cell responses to AZD1222 COVID-19 vaccine. Pooling of second doses given at about 4 or about 12 weeks was done. The method was immunoSEQ multiplex PCR; TCRdb's version includes in-frame clones alone and lacks a portion of them. The profile shows fewer than 120,000 clones, 85% to 90% of them singletons. The V gene end was trimmed by 7 bases and the J gene end by 0 bases; junction bases not matched to a gene: 14. The germline gives CDR1 MDHEN, CDR2 SYDVKM. The length of the CDR3 is 19 residues. Overall study findings and caveats: Among vaccine-associated CD4 TCRs, coverage spanned spike, with dominance at 160-218 and 743-854. White British donors predominated, females outnumbered males, and clonal diversity was possibly underestimated.

In regard to this clone: Its antigen is currently unknown.

The sequencing here drew on peripheral blood, taken 28 days after the second AZD1222 dose. The receptor's source is an adult who received the AZD1222 COVID-19 vaccine. J is TRBJ1-5 and V is TRBV28, with 11 bases fitting TRBD1. CDR3 nucleotide sequence: TGTGCCAGCACGCAGCCGGGGGGACAGGGGGGATATAGCAATCAGCCCCAGCATTTT. It yields the protein CASTQPGGQGGYSNQPQHF.